This T cell receptor (beta chain) was retrieved from a study of control samples from healthy donors and cancer patients. The germline gives CDR1 SQVTM, CDR2 ANQGSEA. The CDR3 contains 14 residues. TCRdb's table, derived via immunoSEQ multiplex PCR, lists solely in-frame clones and lacks some. In the table there are 100,000 to 150,000 clones, roughly 87% of which are singletons. The rearrangement uses TRBV29-1 and TRBJ2-7; D tentatively reads TRBD1 or TRBD2 (5 bases each). The receptor's source is a man aged 18 to 30 in good health. The sequenced sample was blood. As DNA, the CDR3 is TGCAGTGTGCAGACCGGCTGGGGGACCTACGAGCAGTACTTC. This sequence encodes CSVQTGWGTYEQYF.